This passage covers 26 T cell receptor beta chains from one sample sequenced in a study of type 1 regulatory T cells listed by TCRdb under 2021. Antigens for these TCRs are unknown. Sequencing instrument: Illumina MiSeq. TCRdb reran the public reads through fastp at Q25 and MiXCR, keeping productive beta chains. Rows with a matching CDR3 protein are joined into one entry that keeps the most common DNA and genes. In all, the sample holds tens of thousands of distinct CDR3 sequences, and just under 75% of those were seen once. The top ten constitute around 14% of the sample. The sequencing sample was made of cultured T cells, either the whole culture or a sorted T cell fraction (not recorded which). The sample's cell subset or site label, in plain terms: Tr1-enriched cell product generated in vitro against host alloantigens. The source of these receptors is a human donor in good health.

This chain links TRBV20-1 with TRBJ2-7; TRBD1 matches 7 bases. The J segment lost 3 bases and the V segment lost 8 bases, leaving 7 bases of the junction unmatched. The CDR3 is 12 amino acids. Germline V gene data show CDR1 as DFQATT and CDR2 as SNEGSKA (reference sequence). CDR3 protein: CSPADRDYEQYF. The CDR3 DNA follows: TGCAGTCCCGCAGACAGGGACTACGAGCAGTACTTC.

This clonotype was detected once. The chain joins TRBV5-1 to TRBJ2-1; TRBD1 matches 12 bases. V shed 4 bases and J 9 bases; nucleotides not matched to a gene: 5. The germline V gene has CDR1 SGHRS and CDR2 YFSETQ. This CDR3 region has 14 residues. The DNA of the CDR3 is TGCGCCAGCAGCCGGGACAGGGGGCCGGTTGAGCAGTTCTTC. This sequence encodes CASSRDRGPVEQFF.

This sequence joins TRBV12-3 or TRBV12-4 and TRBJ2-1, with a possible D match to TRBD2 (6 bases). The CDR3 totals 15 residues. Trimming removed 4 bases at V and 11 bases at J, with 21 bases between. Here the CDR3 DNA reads TGTGCCAGCAGTTCCGCGGGACTCTCTGCTCGCCAGCAGTTCTTC. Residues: CASSSAGLSARQQFF.

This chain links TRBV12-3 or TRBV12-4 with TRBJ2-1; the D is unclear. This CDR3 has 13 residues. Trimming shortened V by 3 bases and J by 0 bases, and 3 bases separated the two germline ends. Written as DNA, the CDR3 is TGTGCCAGCAGTTTGGGCTCCTACAATGAGCAGTTCTTC. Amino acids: CASSLGSYNEQFF.

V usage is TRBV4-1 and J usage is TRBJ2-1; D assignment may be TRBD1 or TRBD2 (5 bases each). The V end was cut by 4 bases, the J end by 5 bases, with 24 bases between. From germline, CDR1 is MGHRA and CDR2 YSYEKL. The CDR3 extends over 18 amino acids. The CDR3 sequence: CASSRGTPTRDRHNEQFF. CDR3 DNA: TGCGCCAGCAGCCGCGGAACCCCGACGAGGGACCGCCACAATGAGCAGTTCTTC.

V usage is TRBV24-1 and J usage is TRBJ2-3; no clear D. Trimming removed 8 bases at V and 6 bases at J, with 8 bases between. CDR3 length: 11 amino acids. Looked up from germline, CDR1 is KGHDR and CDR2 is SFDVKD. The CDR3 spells CATILVDTQYF. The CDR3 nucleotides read TGTGCCACCATCCTCGTTGATACGCAGTATTTT.

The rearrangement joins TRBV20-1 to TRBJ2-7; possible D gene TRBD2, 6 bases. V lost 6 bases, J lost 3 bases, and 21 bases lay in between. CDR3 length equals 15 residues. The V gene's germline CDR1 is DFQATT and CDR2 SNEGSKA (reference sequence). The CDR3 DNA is TGCAGTGCCACCTCCGGGACTTTAAACCACTACGAGCAGTACTTC. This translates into CSATSGTLNHYEQYF.

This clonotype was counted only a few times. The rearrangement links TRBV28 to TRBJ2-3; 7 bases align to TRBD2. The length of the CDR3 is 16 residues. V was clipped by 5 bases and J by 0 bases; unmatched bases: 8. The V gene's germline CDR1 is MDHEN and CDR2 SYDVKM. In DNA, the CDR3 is TGTGCCAGCAGTCTACCGGGGGGAGCTAGCACAGATACGCAGTATTTT. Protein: CASSLPGGASTDTQYF.

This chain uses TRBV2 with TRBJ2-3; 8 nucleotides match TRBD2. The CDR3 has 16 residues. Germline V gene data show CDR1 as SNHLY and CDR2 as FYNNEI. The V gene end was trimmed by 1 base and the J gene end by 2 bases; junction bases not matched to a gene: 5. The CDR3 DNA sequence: TGTGCCAGCAGTGAAGAGAGCGGGGGCCCCACAGATACGCAGTATTTT. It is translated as CASSEESGGPTDTQYF.

CDR3: CASSRGGIYGYTF. The DNA of the CDR3 is TGCGCCAGCAGCCGTGGGGGAATCTATGGCTACACCTTC. The V and J genes are TRBV10-2 and TRBJ1-2, with D perhaps TRBD1 (5 bases). The CDR3 is 13 residues long. Trimming cost V 6 bases and J 4 bases, with 12 bases left between them. Looked up from germline, CDR1 is WSHSY and CDR2 is SAAADI.

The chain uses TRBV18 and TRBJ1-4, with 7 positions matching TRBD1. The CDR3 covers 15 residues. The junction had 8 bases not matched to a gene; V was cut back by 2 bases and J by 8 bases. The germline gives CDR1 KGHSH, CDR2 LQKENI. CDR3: CASSPSIGTEEKLFF. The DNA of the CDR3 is TGTGCCAGCTCACCATCAATAGGGACAGAAGAAAAACTGTTTTTT.

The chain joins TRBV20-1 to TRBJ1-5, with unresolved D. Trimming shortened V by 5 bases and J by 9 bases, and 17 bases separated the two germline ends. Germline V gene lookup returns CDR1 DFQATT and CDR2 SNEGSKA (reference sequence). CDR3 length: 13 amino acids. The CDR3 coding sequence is TGCAGTGCTCCTCCGGGGTTGGATGGGCCCCAGCATTTT. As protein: CSAPPGLDGPQHF.

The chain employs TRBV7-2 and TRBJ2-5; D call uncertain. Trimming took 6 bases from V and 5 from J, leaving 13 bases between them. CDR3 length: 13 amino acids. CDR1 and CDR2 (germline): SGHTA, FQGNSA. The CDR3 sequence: CASRTPGVETQYF. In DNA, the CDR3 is TGTGCCAGCAGGACCCCTGGGGTGGAGACCCAGTACTTC.

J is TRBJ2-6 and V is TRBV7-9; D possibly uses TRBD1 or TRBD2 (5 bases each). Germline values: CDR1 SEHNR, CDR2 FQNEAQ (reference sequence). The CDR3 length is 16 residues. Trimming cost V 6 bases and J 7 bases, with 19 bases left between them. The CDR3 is CASRDGARGAANVLTF. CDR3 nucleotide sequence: TGTGCCAGCAGAGACGGGGCCCGGGGTGCCGCCAACGTCCTGACTTTC.

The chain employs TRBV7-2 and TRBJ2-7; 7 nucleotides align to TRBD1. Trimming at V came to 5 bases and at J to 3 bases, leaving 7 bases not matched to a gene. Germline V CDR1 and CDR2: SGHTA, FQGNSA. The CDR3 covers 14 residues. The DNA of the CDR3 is TGTGCCAGCAGCCCCCACAGGGGTCTCTACGAGCAGTACTTC. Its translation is CASSPHRGLYEQYF.

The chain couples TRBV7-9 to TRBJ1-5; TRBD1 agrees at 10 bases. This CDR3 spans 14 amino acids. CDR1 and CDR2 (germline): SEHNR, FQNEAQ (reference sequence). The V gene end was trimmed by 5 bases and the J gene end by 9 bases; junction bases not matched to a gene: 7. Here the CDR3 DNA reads TGTGCCAGCAGCCCAGACAGGGGGCCGGTGCCCCAGCATTTT. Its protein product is CASSPDRGPVPQHF.

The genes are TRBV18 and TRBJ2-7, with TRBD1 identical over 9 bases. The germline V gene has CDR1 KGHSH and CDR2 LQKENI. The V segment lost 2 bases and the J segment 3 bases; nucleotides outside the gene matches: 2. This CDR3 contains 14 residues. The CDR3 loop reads CASSPMTGGYEQYF. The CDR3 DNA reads TGTGCCAGCTCACCAATGACAGGGGGCTACGAGCAGTACTTC.

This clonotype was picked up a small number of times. The CDR3 loop reads CSASSTGVGETQYF. CDR3 in DNA: TGCAGTGCTAGCTCGACAGGGGTCGGCGAGACCCAGTACTTC. The J gene is TRBJ2-5, the V gene TRBV20-1, with TRBD1 matching 8 bases. The CDR3 has 14 residues. J was trimmed by 5 bases and V by 3 bases; bases with no gene match: 8. CDR1 and CDR2 from the germline V gene are DFQATT and SNEGSKA (reference sequence).

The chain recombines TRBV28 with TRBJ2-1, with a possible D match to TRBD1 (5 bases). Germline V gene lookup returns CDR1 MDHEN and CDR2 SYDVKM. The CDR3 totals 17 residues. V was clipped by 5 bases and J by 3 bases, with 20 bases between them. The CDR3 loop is CASSRRSGRVFYNEQFF. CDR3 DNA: TGTGCCAGCAGTCGTCGATCGGGCAGGGTTTTCTACAATGAGCAGTTCTTC.

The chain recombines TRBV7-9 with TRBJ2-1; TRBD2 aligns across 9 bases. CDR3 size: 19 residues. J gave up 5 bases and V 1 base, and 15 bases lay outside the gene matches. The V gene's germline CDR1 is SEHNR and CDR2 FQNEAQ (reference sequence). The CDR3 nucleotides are TGTGCCAGCAGCTTAGGGCCTGGCGGGGGGGCCGTTTCCCACAATGAGCAGTTCTTC. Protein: CASSLGPGGGAVSHNEQFF.

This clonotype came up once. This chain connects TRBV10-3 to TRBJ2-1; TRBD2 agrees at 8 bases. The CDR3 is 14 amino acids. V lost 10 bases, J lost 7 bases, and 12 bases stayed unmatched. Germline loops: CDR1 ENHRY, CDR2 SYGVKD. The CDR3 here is CANSGVSGGNEQFF. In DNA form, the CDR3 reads TGTGCCAATAGCGGGGTAAGCGGTGGGAATGAGCAGTTCTTC.

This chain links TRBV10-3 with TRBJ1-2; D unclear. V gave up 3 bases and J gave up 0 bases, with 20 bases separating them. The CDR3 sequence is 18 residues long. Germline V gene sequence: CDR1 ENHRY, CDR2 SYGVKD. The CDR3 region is CAISDLDGVLKANYGYTF. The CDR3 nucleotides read TGTGCCATCAGTGACCTGGACGGAGTCCTCAAAGCTAACTATGGCTACACCTTC.

The CDR3 DNA sequence: TGTGCCAGCAGCCCGGACAGGACCAACTATGGCTACACCTTC. As protein: CASSPDRTNYGYTF. The chain has TRBV6-2 or TRBV6-3 and TRBJ1-2, with TRBD1 identical over 7 bases. Unmatched junction bases numbered 6, after V lost 6 bases and J lost 2 bases. Germline lookup yields CDR1 MNHEY and CDR2 SVGEGT. This CDR3 region has 14 residues.

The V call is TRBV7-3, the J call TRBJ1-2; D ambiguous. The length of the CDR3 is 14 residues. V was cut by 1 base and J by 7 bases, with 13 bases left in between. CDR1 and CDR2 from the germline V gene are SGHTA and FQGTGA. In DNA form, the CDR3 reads TGTGCCAGCAGCTTAAAAGTCCGTTACTGTGGCTACACCTTC. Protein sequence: CASSLKVRYCGYTF. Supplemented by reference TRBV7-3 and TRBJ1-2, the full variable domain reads GAGVSQTPSNKVTEKGKYVELRCDPISGHTALYWYRQSLGQGPEFLIYFQGTGAADDSGLPNDRFFAVRPEGSVSTLKIQRTERGDSAVYLCASSLKVRYCGYTFGSGTRLTVV.

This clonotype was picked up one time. The CDR3 reads CASVNAGKMYGYTF. The CDR3 coding sequence is TGTGCCAGCGTGAACGCAGGGAAGATGTATGGCTACACCTTC. The chain recombines TRBV6-2 or TRBV6-3 with TRBJ1-2; TRBD1 might be the D (5 bases). Germline lookup yields CDR1 MNHEY and CDR2 SVGEGT. With 8 bases removed from V and 5 bases from J, the gap between germline ends came to 18 bases. The CDR3 has 14 residues.

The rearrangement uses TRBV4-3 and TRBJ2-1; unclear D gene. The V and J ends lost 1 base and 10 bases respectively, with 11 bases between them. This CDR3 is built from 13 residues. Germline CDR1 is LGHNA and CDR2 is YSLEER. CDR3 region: CASSQGLGFEQFF. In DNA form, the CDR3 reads TGCGCCAGCAGCCAAGGGCTAGGGTTCGAGCAGTTCTTC.